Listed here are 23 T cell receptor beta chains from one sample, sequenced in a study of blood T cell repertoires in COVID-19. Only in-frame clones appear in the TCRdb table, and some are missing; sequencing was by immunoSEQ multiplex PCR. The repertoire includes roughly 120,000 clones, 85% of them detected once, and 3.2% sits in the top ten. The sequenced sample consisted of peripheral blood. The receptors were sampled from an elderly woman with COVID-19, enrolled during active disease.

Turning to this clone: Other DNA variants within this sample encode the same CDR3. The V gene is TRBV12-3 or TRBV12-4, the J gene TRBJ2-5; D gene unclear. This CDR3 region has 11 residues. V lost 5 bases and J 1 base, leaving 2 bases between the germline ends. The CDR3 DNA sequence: TGTGCCAGCAGTCTCCAAGAGACCCAGTACTTC. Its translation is CASSLQETQYF.

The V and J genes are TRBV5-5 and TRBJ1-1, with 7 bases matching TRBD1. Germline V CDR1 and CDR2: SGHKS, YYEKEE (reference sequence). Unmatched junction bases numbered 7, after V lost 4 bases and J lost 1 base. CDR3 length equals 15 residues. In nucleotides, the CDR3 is TGTGCCAGCAGCGTAAGGGGGCCCTCGAACACTGAAGCTTTCTTT. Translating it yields CASSVRGPSNTEAFF.

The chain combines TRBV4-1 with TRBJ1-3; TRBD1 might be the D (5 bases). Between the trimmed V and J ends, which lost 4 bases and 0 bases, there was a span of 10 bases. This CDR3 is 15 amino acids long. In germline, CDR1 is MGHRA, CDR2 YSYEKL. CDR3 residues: CASSPPGVSGNTIYF. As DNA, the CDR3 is TGCGCCAGCAGCCCGCCGGGGGTCTCTGGAAACACCATATATTTT.

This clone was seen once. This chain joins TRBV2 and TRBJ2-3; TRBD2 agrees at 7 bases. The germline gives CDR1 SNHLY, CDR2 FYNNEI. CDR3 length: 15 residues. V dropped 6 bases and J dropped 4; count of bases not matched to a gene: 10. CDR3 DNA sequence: TGTGCCAGCAGAAGCGGGATCTTAGGCCCAGATACGCAGTATTTT. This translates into CASRSGILGPDTQYF.

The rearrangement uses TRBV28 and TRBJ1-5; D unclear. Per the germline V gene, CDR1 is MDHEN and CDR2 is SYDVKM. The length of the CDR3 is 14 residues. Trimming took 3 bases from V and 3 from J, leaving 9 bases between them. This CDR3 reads CASSLVAANQPQHF. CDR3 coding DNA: TGTGCCAGCAGTTTGGTCGCGGCCAATCAGCCCCAGCATTTT.

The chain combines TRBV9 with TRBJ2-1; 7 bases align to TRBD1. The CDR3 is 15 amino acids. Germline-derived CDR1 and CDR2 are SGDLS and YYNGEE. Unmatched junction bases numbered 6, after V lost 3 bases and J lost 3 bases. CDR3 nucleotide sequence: TGTGCCAGCAGCGAGCGACAGGGTCTCTACAATGAGCAGTTCTTC. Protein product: CASSERQGLYNEQFF.

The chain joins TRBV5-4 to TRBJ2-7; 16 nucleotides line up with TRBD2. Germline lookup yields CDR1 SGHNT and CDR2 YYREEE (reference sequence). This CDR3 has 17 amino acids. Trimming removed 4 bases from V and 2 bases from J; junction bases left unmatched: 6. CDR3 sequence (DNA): TGTGCCAGCAGCCCTGGGACTAGCGGGGGGGTTCCCTACGAGCAGTACTTC. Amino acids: CASSPGTSGGVPYEQYF.

DNA for the CDR3: TGTGCCAGCAGTTTAGGGGTGTGGAGGCGGGTCACCGGGGAGCTGTTTTTT. This encodes CASSLGVWRRVTGELFF. The J gene is TRBJ2-2, the V gene TRBV28; perhaps TRBD2 as D (5 bases). The CDR3 sequence is 17 residues long. Trimming shortened V by 2 bases and J by 4 bases, and 17 bases separated the two germline ends. Germline CDR1 and CDR2: MDHEN and SYDVKM.

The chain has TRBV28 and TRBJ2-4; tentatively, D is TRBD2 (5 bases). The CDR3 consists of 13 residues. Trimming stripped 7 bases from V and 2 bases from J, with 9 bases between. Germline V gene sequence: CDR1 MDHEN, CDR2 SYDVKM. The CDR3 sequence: CASNPGSKNIQYF. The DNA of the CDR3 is TGTGCCAGCAATCCGGGGTCCAAAAACATTCAGTACTTC.

CDR3 amino acids: CASRQGVSSGNTIYF. CDR3 DNA sequence: TGTGCCAGCAGGCAGGGGGTATCCTCTGGAAACACCATATATTTT. The V call is TRBV6-5, the J call TRBJ1-3; 7 bases map to TRBD1. Germline CDR1 is MNHEY and CDR2 is SVGAGI. The CDR3 is made up of 15 amino acids. The V and J ends lost 6 bases and 0 bases, in that order; junction bases with no gene match: 5.

The CDR3 sequence is CASSLGTSNYNEQFF. For the CDR3, the DNA is TGTGCCAGCAGCTTGGGGACTAGCAACTACAATGAGCAGTTCTTC. J is TRBJ2-1 and V is TRBV11-2, with 9 positions matching TRBD2. This CDR3 is built from 15 residues. Germline loops: CDR1 SGHAT, CDR2 FQNNGV. With V trimmed by 3 bases and J by 3 bases, 3 bases remained unmatched.

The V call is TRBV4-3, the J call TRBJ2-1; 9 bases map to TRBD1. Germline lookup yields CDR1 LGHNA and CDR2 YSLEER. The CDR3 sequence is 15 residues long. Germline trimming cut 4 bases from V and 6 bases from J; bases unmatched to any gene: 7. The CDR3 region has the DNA TGCGCCAGCAGCCGGGCGGGACAGGGCAGCAATGAGCAGTTCTTC. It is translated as CASSRAGQGSNEQFF.

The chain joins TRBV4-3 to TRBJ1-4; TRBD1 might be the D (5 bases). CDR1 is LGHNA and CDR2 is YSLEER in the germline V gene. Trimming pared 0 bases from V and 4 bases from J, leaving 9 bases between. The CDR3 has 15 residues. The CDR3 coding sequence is TGCGCCAGCAGCCAAGATCAGGGATTTAATGAAAAACTGTTTTTT. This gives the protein CASSQDQGFNEKLFF.

CDR3 coding DNA: TGCGCCAGCAGCTCCAAGTCTCAGGGGTTCGGGAGGGAAAAACTGTTTTTT. It specifies CASSSKSQGFGREKLFF. The gene calls are TRBV4-3 and TRBJ1-4, with a weak D call TRBD1 (6 bases). V lost 5 bases and J lost 8, with 24 bases in between. CDR3 length: 17 amino acids. The germline V gene encodes CDR1 LGHNA and CDR2 YSLEER.

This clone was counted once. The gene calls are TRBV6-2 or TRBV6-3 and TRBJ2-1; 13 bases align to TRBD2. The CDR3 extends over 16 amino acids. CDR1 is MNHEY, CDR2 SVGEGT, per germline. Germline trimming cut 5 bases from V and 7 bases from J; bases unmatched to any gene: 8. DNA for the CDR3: TGTGCCAGCAGTAAAGGACTAGCGGGAGTGGGGAATGAGCAGTTCTTC. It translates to CASSKGLAGVGNEQFF.

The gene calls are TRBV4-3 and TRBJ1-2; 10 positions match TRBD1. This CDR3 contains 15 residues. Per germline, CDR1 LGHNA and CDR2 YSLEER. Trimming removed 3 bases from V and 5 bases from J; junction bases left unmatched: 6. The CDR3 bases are TGCGCCAGCAGCCAGGGACAGGGGATCACTTATGGCTACACCTTC. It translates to CASSQGQGITYGYTF.

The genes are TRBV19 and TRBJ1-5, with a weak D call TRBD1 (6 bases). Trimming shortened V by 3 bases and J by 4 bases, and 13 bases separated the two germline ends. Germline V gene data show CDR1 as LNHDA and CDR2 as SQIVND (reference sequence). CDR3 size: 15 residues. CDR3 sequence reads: CASSIWDITNQPQHF. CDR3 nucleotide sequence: TGTGCCAGTAGTATTTGGGACATTACGAATCAGCCCCAGCATTTT.

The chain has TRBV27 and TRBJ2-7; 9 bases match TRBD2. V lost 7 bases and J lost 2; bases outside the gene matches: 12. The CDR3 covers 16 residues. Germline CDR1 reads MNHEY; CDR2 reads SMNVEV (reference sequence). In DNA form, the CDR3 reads TGTGCCAGCAAGCTTAGCGGGAGACTCGTTACCTACGAGCAGTACTTC. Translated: CASKLSGRLVTYEQYF.

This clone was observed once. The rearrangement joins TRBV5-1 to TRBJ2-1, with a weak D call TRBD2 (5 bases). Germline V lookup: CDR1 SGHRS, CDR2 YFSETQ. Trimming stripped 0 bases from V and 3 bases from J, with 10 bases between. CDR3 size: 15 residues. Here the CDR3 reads CASSLGTLYYNEQFF. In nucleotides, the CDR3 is TGCGCCAGCAGCTTGGGGACTCTTTACTACAATGAGCAGTTCTTC.

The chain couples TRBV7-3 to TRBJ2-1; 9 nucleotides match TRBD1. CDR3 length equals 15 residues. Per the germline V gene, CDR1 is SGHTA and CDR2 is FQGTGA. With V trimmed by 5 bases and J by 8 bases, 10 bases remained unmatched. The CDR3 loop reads CASSGSGTGFHEQFF. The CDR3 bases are TGTGCCAGCAGCGGATCCGGGACAGGGTTTCATGAGCAGTTCTTC.

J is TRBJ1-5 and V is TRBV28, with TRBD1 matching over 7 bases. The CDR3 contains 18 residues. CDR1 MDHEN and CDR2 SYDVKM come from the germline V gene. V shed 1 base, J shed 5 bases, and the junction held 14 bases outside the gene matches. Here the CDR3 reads CASSLSLGLGGLDQPQHF. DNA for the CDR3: TGTGCCAGCAGTTTATCGTTAGGATTAGGGGGCTTGGATCAGCCCCAGCATTTT.

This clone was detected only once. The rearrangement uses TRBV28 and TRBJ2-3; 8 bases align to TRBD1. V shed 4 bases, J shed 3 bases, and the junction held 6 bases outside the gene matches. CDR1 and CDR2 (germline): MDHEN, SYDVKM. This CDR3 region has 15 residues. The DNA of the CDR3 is TGTGCCAGCAGTTCCCCCCAGGGGGCAACAGATACGCAGTATTTT. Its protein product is CASSSPQGATDTQYF.

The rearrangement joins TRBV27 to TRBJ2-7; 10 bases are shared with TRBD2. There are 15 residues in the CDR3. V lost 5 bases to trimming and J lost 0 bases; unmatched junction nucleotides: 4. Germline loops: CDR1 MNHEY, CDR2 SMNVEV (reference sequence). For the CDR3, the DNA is TGTGCCAGCAGTCCTAGCGGGAGAGACTCCTACGAGCAGTACTTC. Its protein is CASSPSGRDSYEQYF.